A selection of T cell receptor beta chains follows, all from one sample in a study of human T cells and chemical hapten exposure. TCRdb passed the RACE reads through MiXCR, listing each CDR3 protein once. The table records about 120,000 distinct CDR3 sequences, about an eighth of them present only once. Sample: whole blood, taken in connection with sensitization to the hapten diphenylcyclopropenone (DPC). These receptors originate from a man between 18 and 29 years old with alopecia areata. Some clones in this sample may be carry-over from other donors' samples. Each CDR3 is given with its conserved first and last residue. Each record gives: D gene, V gene, CDR3 protein. A D gene is named only where the DNA matches it firmly.

TRBD2,TRBV10-1,CASSRLAGGASSYNEQFF
TRBD1,TRBV27,CASHSDRGFVEQFF
-,TRBV6-2/TRBV6-3,CASSKTDSGANVLTF
-,TRBV3-1,CASSQGAGSLTF
-,TRBV11-2,CASSLDLKETQYF
-,TRBV29-1,CSVVGRMNTEAFF
-,TRBV4-1,CASSFYRGRNTEAFF
-,TRBV3-1,CASSLQAGGLDEQYF
-,TRBV20-1,CSAKGTGPDQPQHF
-,TRBV19,CASSQGPRGTQYF
-,TRBV29-1,CSGYTVYNEQFF
-,TRBV6-2/TRBV6-3,CASSHRQGTGELFF
TRBD2,TRBV7-8,CASSLGAGGNYEQYF
TRBD1,TRBV20-1,CSARDTTGGWSYEQYF
-,TRBV28,CASSPPGTQHF
-,TRBV20-1,CSASGQILAKNIQYF
TRBD2,TRBV5-4,CASSLLAGIAGELFF
-,TRBV4-2,CASSQGTEQFF
-,TRBV7-9,CASSFTLYNEQFF
TRBD1,TRBV20-1,CSAAEGAPNEKLFF
-,TRBV4-3,CASSQDLVYTEAFF
TRBD1,TRBV2,CASGGQGATGELFF